A single sample gave rise to the 21 T cell receptor beta chains below, sequenced in a study of blood T cells in healthy people across ages. A second PCR, run for about 6 to 11 cycles, used a sample-barcoded 5' primer plus a J-beta primer mix. MiXCR, run by TCRdb on the 5' RACE reads, gives a single entry per CDR3 protein. The profile covers 1.5 million to 2 million distinct CDR3 sequences, with roughly 27% appearing a single time and about 8% taken by the ten largest. Sequencing input: blood. Receptors were obtained from a woman in her twenties or thirties in good health.

The chain links TRBV7-8 to TRBJ2-3, with 7 bases identical to TRBD2. The V and J ends lost 1 base and 10 bases, in that order; junction bases with no gene match: 5. CDR3 length: 13 amino acids. The germline V gene has CDR1 SGHVS and CDR2 FQNEAQ. CDR3: CASSLGGDYPQYF. In DNA, the CDR3 is TGTGCCAGCAGCTTAGGGGGGGACTATCCGCAGTATTTT.

This clonotype was detected only once. The junction and the germline gene differ at one end; a read error may be behind it. V usage is TRBV5-1 and J usage is TRBJ2-2; D is uncertain. The germline V gene has CDR1 SGHRS and CDR2 YFSETQ. The length of the CDR3 is 16 residues. In DNA, the CDR3 is TGCGCCAGCAGCACGGACGGCCCCGCGAACACCTGGGAGCTGTTTTTT. Amino acid sequence: CASSTDGPANTWELFF.

This chain links TRBV20-1 with TRBJ2-1; TRBD2 agrees at 10 bases. Germline V gives CDR1 DFQATT, CDR2 SNEGSKA (reference sequence). The junction had 11 bases not matched to a gene; V was cut back by 6 bases and J by 6 bases. The CDR3 runs 15 residues. CDR3 DNA: TGCAGTGCAAATACGGGACTAGCGTTGCTCAATGAGCAGTTCTTC. Translated: CSANTGLALLNEQFF.

The genes are TRBV29-1 and TRBJ2-7, with TRBD1 identical over 11 bases. CDR1 and CDR2 from the germline V gene are SQVTM and ANQGSEA. The V and J ends lost 6 bases and 6 bases, in that order; junction bases with no gene match: 16. CDR3 size: 16 residues. Here the CDR3 reads CSVRRSGTGGLSEQYF. CDR3 nucleotide sequence: TGCAGCGTCCGACGTTCCGGGACAGGGGGTCTTTCCGAGCAGTACTTC.

The chain joins TRBV15 to TRBJ2-5; 7 positions match TRBD1. Trimming cost V 4 bases and J 2 bases; bases outside gene matches: 7. Per germline, CDR1 LNHNV and CDR2 YYDKDF (reference sequence). The CDR3 extends over 15 amino acids. The CDR3 region is CATSTPGTAQETQYF. The CDR3 DNA reads as TGTGCCACCAGCACTCCCGGGACAGCTCAAGAGACCCAGTACTTC.

This clonotype has ten or more counts. This rearrangement joins TRBV5-6 to TRBJ2-7; tentatively, D is TRBD2 (5 bases). Between the trimmed V and J ends, which lost 4 bases and 0 bases, there was a span of 11 bases. Germline V gene data show CDR1 as SGHDT and CDR2 as YYEEEE. CDR3 length: 14 amino acids. The CDR3 spells CASSEGTISYEQYF. CDR3 DNA sequence: TGTGCCAGCAGCGAGGGCACCATCTCCTACGAGCAGTACTTC.

The rearrangement uses TRBV29-1 and TRBJ2-1; D is tentatively TRBD1 or TRBD2 (5 bases each). Trimming pared 1 base from V and 6 bases from J, leaving 7 bases between. In germline, CDR1 is SQVTM, CDR2 ANQGSEA. The CDR3 is made up of 12 amino acids. The CDR3 loop reads CSVEGGSNEQFF. The CDR3 nucleotides read TGCAGCGTTGAAGGGGGGAGCAATGAGCAGTTCTTC.

This clonotype was found a few times. The chain links TRBV7-2 to TRBJ2-7; D remains ambiguous. Germline values: CDR1 SGHTA, CDR2 FQGNSA. Trimming shortened V by 2 bases and J by 2 bases, and 10 bases separated the two germline ends. The CDR3 contains 14 residues. This chain's CDR3 is CASSLFPSTYEQYF. CDR3 DNA: TGTGCCAGCAGCTTATTCCCCTCCACCTACGAGCAGTACTTC.

This clonotype came up many times. The chain has TRBV20-1 and TRBJ2-1, with 7 bases that match TRBD2. J lost 7 bases, V lost 1 base, and 10 bases had no gene match. The CDR3 totals 15 residues. Per the germline V gene, CDR1 is DFQATT and CDR2 is SNEGSKA (reference sequence). The CDR3 loop is CSARGGTSVRNEQFF. CDR3 sequence (DNA): TGCAGTGCTAGAGGGGGAACTAGCGTGCGGAATGAGCAGTTCTTC.

The gene calls are TRBV29-1 and TRBJ2-1; D may be TRBD1 or TRBD2 (6 bases each). The CDR3 runs to 12 residues. Trimming cost V 4 bases and J 9 bases, with 13 bases left between them. Germline-derived CDR1 and CDR2 are SQVTM and ANQGSEA. CDR3 in amino acids: CSVGGAIGEQFF. Written as DNA, the CDR3 is TGCAGCGTTGGGGGGGCAATCGGTGAGCAGTTCTTC.

The V gene is TRBV9, the J gene TRBJ2-7, with 7 bases that match TRBD1. Germline V gene data show CDR1 as SGDLS and CDR2 as YYNGEE. V shed 4 bases and J 3 bases; nucleotides not matched to a gene: 10. The CDR3 covers 15 residues. The CDR3 loop is CASSIGQAQSYEQYF. CDR3 DNA: TGTGCCAGCAGCATAGGACAGGCCCAGAGCTACGAGCAGTACTTC.

This clonotype was seen ten or more times. Here the CDR3 reads CASSQGGATGGEQFF. Here the CDR3 DNA reads TGTGCCAGCAGCCAGGGGGGTGCGACAGGGGGCGAGCAGTTCTTC. V gene TRBV14 combines with J gene TRBJ2-1; 10 bases match TRBD1. This CDR3 comprises 15 residues. J gave up 10 bases and V 3 bases, and 9 bases lay outside the gene matches. CDR1 and CDR2 (germline): SGHDN, FVKESK.

The table lists this clonotype with a few counts. The chain joins TRBV5-1 to TRBJ2-3; TRBD2 is a possible D gene (5 bases). The V gene lost 4 bases and the J gene lost 0 bases, with 21 bases spanning the gap. Germline values: CDR1 SGHRS, CDR2 YFSETQ. CDR3 length: 18 residues. In DNA form, the CDR3 reads TGCGCCAGCAGCCCTGGACTGGGCGGATATACTAGCACAGATACGCAGTATTTT. It encodes CASSPGLGGYTSTDTQYF.

The chain uses TRBV30 and TRBJ2-1, with 8 positions matching TRBD2. Germline CDR1 is GTSNPN and CDR2 is SVGIG (reference sequence). The CDR3 loop spans 14 amino acids. The junction had 3 bases not matched to a gene; V was cut back by 4 bases and J by 1 base. CDR3 nucleotides: TGTGCCTGGAAGGGCGGGAGGTCCTACAATGAGCAGTTCTTC. Translation gives CAWKGGRSYNEQFF.

At least ten counts were recorded for this clonotype. This chain joins TRBV20-1 and TRBJ2-3, with D perhaps matching TRBD1 or TRBD2 (5 bases each). In germline, CDR1 is DFQATT, CDR2 SNEGSKA (reference sequence). The ends were cut back, 5 bases at V and 0 bases at J, with 6 bases in the middle. This CDR3 spans 12 amino acids. The DNA for the CDR3 is TGCAGTGCTGGGGGAAGCACAGATACGCAGTATTTT. Its protein product is CSAGGSTDTQYF.

This clonotype was detected many times. CDR3 sequence: CASSVDEVHEQYF. The CDR3 nucleotides are TGTGCCAGCAGCGTAGACGAAGTCCACGAGCAGTACTTC. The rearrangement joins TRBV9 to TRBJ2-7; D is undetermined. The germline V and J ends were trimmed by 0 bases and 5 bases, with 9 bases remaining between them. The CDR3 contains 13 residues. Germline V gene data show CDR1 as SGDLS and CDR2 as YYNGEE.

This clonotype was seen more than once but under ten times. The chain joins TRBV6-2 or TRBV6-3 to TRBJ2-1; no clear D. This CDR3 contains 15 residues. Deletions cut 0 bases from V and 5 bases from J, with 11 bases between. Germline V gene sequence: CDR1 MNHEY, CDR2 SVGEGT. CDR3 sequence reads: CASSYSVAGDNEQFF. In DNA, the CDR3 is TGTGCCAGCAGTTACTCGGTGGCTGGGGACAATGAGCAGTTCTTC.

This clonotype was found many times. The chain is built from TRBV6-5 and TRBJ2-1, with TRBD2 as a possible D gene (6 bases). The germline CDR1 and CDR2 sequences are MNHEY and SVGAGI. This CDR3 is built from 16 residues. The V end was cut by 2 bases, the J end by 2 bases, with 13 bases between. The CDR3: CASSYEVADTYNEQFF. The CDR3 DNA reads TGTGCCAGCAGTTACGAGGTAGCGGATACCTACAATGAGCAGTTCTTC.

A few counts support this clonotype. The chain links TRBV20-1 to TRBJ2-1; 14 positions agree with TRBD2. Germline trimming cut 3 bases from V and 15 bases from J; bases unmatched to any gene: 10. CDR1 DFQATT and CDR2 SNEGSKA come from the germline V gene (reference sequence). The CDR3 is made up of 14 amino acids. The CDR3 reads CSASQTSGGAYSFF. CDR3 nucleotide sequence: TGCAGTGCTAGCCAGACTAGCGGGGGGGCCTATTCGTTCTTC.

This clonotype was seen only a few times. Being one base from a much bigger clone, this may be a read error. V is TRBV6-2 or TRBV6-3 and J is TRBJ2-1; 10 positions agree with TRBD2. The CDR3 extends over 15 amino acids. Germline V gene lookup returns CDR1 MNHEY and CDR2 SVGEGT. The CDR3 sequence: CVSSDQRGGLLEQFF. CDR3 bases: TGTGTCAGCAGTGACCAGCGGGGGGGCCTCCTTGAGCAGTTCTTC.

The chain has TRBV20-1 and TRBJ1-2; D remains unclear. CDR3 length equals 16 residues. The V gene lost 2 bases and the J gene lost 7 bases, with 23 bases spanning the gap. CDR1 DFQATT and CDR2 SNEGSKA come from the germline V gene (reference sequence). CDR3 DNA: TGCAGTGCTAGACCACCTCCCCGGCTAGGGTTACGTGGCTACACCTTC. Translating it yields CSARPPPRLGLRGYTF.